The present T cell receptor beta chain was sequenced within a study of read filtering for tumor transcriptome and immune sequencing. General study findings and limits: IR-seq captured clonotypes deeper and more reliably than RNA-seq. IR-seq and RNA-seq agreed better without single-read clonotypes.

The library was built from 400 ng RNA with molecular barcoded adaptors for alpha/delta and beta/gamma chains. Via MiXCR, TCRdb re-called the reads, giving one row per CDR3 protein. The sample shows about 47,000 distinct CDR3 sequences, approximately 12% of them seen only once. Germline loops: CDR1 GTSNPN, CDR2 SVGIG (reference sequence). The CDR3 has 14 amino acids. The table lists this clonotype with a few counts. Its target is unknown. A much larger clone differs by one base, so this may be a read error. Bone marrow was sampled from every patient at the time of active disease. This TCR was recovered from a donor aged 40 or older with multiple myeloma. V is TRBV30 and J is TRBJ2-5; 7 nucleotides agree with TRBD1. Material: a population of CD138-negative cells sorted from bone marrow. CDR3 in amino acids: CAWSPGGIQETPYF. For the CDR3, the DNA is TGTGCCTGGAGTCCAGGGGGAATCCAAGAGACCCCGTACTTC.